This T cell receptor beta chain was found in a study of Ad26.COV2.S vaccination and SARS-CoV-2 variants. Study as a whole: A COV1001 Ad26.COV2.S trial-arm participant provided the sample. Ad26.COV2.S, an intramuscular injection, was given once or twice 56 days apart.

Profiling relied on immunoSEQ multiplex PCR, and the TCRdb table lists in-frame clones only, not all of them. The sample lists some 390,000 clones; about 85% were seen once. Treatment: some 20 received Ad26.COV2.S at low or high dose, single or two shots; roughly five received placebo; per-sample allocation not given. It was on day 63 after the first vaccine or placebo injection that samples were taken. Study observations and caveats: Comparability of non-spike TCR breadth was observed across vaccine and placebo recipients. Measures of TCR breadth and depth may have fallen short of total T cell responses.

This clone was recorded once. Its antigen remains unidentified. In germline, CDR1 is KGHSH, CDR2 LQKENI. This CDR3 comprises 14 residues. The trim removed 1 base at V and 5 bases at J, leaving 2 bases unmatched. This chain links TRBV18 with TRBJ1-5, with 7 positions matching TRBD1. Specimen: peripheral blood, collected in a trial of Ad26.COV2.S vaccine versus placebo. This TCR derives from a person aged 18-65 years who received the Ad26.COV2.S COVID-19 vaccine or a placebo. CDR3 DNA: TGTGCCAGCTCACCACAGGGGGCATATCAGCCCCAGCATTTT. It codes for CASSPQGAYQPQHF.